The source of this T cell receptor (beta chain) is a study of T cell responses to AZD1222 COVID-19 vaccine. TCRdb's copy holds only in-frame clones and misses some; the assay was immunoSEQ multiplex PCR. The sample shows about 120,000 clones, approximately 90% of them seen only once. Germline CDR1 reads DFQATT; CDR2 reads SNEGSKA (reference sequence). The trim removed 6 bases at V and 0 bases at J, leaving 8 bases unmatched. This CDR3 spans 14 amino acids. The clonotype originates from an adult in good health. This material consisted of peripheral blood, taken on day 0 of AZD1222 vaccination. This chain joins TRBV20-1 and TRBJ2-7; 7 bases are shared with TRBD1. The chain's CDR3 is CSASQQGNSYEQYF. CDR3 DNA: TGCAGTGCCAGTCAACAGGGGAACTCCTACGAGCAGTACTTC.